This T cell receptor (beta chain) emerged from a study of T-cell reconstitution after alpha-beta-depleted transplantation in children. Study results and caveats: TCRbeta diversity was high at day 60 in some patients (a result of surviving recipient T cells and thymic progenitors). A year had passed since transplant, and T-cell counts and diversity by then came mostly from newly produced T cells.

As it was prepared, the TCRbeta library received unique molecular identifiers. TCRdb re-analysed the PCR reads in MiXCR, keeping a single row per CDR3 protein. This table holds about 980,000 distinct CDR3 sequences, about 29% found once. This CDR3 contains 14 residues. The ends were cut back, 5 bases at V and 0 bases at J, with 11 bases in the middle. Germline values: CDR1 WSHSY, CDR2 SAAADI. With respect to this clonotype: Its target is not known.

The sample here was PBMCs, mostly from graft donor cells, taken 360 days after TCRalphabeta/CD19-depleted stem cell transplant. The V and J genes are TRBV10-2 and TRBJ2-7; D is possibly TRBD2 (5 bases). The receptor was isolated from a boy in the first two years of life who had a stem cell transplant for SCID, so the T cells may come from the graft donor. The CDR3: CASSRSGVSYEQYF. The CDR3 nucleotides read TGCGCCAGCAGTCGATCCGGGGTCTCCTACGAGCAGTACTTC.